Below are 3 T cell receptor beta chains sequenced from a single sample in a study of blood T cell repertoires in COVID-19. Sequenced by immunoSEQ multiplex PCR; TCRdb stores in-frame clones only, minus some. The table has approximately 100,000 clones, around nine tenths seen once. The sample comprised peripheral blood. The source is a human donor in a cohort sampled during active COVID-19.

The J gene is TRBJ2-2, the V gene TRBV11-2; tentative D call: TRBD1 (7 bases). V was shortened by 2 bases and J by 4 bases, with 17 bases between the two germline ends. The CDR3 sequence is 17 residues long. The V gene's germline CDR1 is SGHAT and CDR2 FQNNGV. CDR3 amino acids: CASSLTQGIGSTGELFF. The CDR3 bases are TGTGCCAGCAGCTTAACACAGGGGATCGGGAGCACCGGGGAGCTGTTTTTT.

This clone was seen just once. V is TRBV19 and J is TRBJ2-1, with a possible D match to TRBD2 (5 bases). The ends were cut back, 1 base at V and 10 bases at J, with 14 bases in the middle. Germline CDR1 LNHDA, CDR2 SQIVND (reference sequence). This CDR3 region has 14 residues. DNA of the CDR3: TGTGCCAGTAGTATAGGGAGGTTAGGTGCGGAGCAGTTCTTC. It codes for CASSIGRLGAEQFF.

The CDR3 loop reads CASSQEVGGQGNTF. In DNA form, the CDR3 reads TGTGCCAGCAGCCAAGAGGTGGGGGGACAGGGGAACACCTTC. The chain recombines TRBV4-2 with TRBJ1-2; 10 nucleotides agree with TRBD1. This CDR3 spans 14 amino acids. Germline V CDR1 and CDR2: LGHNA, YNFKEQ. V was clipped by 0 bases and J by 12 bases; unmatched bases: 7.